This note documents a single TCR beta chain sequence. V was trimmed by 6 bases and J by 6 bases, leaving 11 bases between them. The CDR3 contains 13 residues. Looked up from germline, CDR1 is SNHLY and CDR2 is FYNNEI. The data were obtained in a study of blood T cell repertoires in COVID-19. TCRdb's copy holds only in-frame clones and misses some; the assay was immunoSEQ multiplex PCR. The sample yields about 400,000 clones, around nine tenths seen once. The participants were between roughly 18 and 89 years old and came from about two dozen US areas. The source material was PBMCs or T cells enriched from blood (not recorded which). The TCR was taken from a woman in her 30s who had recovered from COVID-19. V gene TRBV2 combines with J gene TRBJ1-4; D is undetermined. Here the CDR3 DNA reads TGTGCCAGCAGCGGCAGGTTGGATGAAAAACTGTTTTTT. Translating it yields CASSGRLDEKLFF.